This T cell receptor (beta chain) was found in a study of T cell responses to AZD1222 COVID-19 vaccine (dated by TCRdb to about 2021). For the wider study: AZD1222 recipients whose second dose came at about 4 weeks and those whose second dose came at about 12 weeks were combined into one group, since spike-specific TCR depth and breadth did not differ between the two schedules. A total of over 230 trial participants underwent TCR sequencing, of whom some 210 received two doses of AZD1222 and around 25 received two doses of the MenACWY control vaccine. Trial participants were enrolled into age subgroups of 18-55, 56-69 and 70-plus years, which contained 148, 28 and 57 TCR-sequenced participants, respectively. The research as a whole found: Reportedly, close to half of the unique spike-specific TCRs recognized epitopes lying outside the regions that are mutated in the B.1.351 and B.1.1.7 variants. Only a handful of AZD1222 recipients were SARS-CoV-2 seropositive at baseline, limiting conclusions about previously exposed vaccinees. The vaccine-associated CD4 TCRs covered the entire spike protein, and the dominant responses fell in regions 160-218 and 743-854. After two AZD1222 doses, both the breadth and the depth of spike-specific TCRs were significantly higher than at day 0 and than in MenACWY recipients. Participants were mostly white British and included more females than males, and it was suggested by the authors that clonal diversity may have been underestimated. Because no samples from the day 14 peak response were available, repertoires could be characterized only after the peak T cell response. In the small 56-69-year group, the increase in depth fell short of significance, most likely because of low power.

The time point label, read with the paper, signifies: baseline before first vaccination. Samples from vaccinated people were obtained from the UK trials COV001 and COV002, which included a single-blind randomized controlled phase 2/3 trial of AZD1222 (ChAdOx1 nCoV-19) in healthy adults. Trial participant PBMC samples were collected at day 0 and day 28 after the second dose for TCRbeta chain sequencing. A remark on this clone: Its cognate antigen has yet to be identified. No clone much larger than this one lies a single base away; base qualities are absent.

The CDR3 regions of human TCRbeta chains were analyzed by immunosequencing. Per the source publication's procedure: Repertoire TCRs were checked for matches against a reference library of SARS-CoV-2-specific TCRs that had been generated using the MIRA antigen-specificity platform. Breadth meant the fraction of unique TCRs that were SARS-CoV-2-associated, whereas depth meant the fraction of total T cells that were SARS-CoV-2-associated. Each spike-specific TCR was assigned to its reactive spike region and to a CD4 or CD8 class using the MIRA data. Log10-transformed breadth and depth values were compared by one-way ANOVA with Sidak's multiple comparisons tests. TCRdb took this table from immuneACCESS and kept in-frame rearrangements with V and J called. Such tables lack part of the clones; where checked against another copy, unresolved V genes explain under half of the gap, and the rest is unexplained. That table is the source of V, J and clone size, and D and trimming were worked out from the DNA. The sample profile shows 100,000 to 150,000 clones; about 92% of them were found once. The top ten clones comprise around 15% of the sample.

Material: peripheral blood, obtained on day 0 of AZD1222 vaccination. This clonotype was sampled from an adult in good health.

The DNA is TGTGCCAGCAGCCTGACGATCCGGGCCGATTCACCCCTCCACTTT. Its protein product is CASSLTIRADSPLHF. In this chain, TRBV7-2 is recombined with TRBJ1-6, with the D gene not confidently named. The germline V gene gives CDR1 as SGHTA and CDR2 as FQGNSA. Spanning cysteine to phenylalanine, the CDR3 consists of 15 amino acids. Only CDR3 DNA is held: 45 bases, read in frame from base 1. Deletion took 5 bases off V and 8 bases off J, with a span of 16 bases between the germline ends.